This entry concerns a single T cell receptor (beta chain). This clonotype was picked up many times. The clone's antigen remains unknown. No much larger clone exists at a distance of one base, and base qualities are not known. This sample is drawn from a study of CD8 T cells in ankylosing spondylitis (dated by TCRdb to 2015 to 2018). About the investigation overall: To find TCR variants linked to disease, the study profiled T cell receptor beta repertoires in ankylosing spondylitis patients and healthy donors. Peripheral blood was sampled, and synovial fluid was also collected from ankylosing spondylitis patients. In total, the full study cohort was made up of over a hundred healthy donors and 25 ankylosing spondylitis patients.

From the cysteine through the phenylalanine, the CDR3 covers 15 amino acids. Only CDR3 DNA is held: 45 bases, read in frame from base 1. The germline ends are 9 bases apart after V is trimmed by 2 bases and J by 1 base. CDR1 is given as SGHKS and CDR2 as YYEKEE, both from the germline V gene (reference sequence). Sequencing instrument: Illumina HiSeq 2500. Quantitative 5'-RACE with molecular barcodes was the method used to prepare the TCR beta libraries. For the original study's pipeline: To identify disease-linked TCR variants, a new computational method was used, one built on a probabilistic model of VDJ rearrangement. TCRdb passed the public sequencing reads through fastp at Q25 and MiXCR, retaining productive beta sequences. Records with the same CDR3 protein are collapsed into one entry carrying the most frequent genes and DNA. The V and J calls reflect TCRdb's pipeline rather than the authors' work. Within this sample are a few hundred thousand distinct CDR3 sequences, with roughly an eighth of them counted one time only. In total, the top ten clones hold nearly 7% of the sample.

Broad study findings and their caveats: The disease-linked clones were reported to be significantly enriched in matched synovial fluid samples from ankylosing spondylitis patients. A TCR beta motif made up of eight highly homologous amino acid variants appeared to be characteristic of blood from ankylosing spondylitis patients. The disease-linked clones showed a CD8+ phenotype and occurred at relatively low frequencies in peripheral blood. Some TCR beta motif variants had previously been reported in synovial fluid and blood of reactive arthritis patients, which suggested common disease-initiation mechanisms.

This receptor chain uses TRBV5-5 and TRBJ2-2; the D match is possibly TRBD1 or TRBD2, with 5 bases aligned in each. The TCR sequence derives from a male donor with ankylosing spondylitis. Sequencing used blood, either unsorted or a sorted T cell fraction (not recorded which). The CDR3 has the sequence CASSLTGLNTGELFF. The nucleotide sequence reads as follows: TGTGCCAGCAGCTTAACAGGACTGAACACCGGGGAGCTGTTTTTT. Beyond the CDR3, the reference TRBV5-5 and TRBJ2-2 genes provide the residues; the full variable domain reads: DAGVTQSPTHLIKTRGQQVTLRCSPISGHKSVSWYQQVLGQGPQFIFQYYEKEERGRGNFPDRFSARQFPNYSSELNVNALLLGDSALYLCASSLTGLNTGELFFGEGSRLTVL.